Following are 15 T cell receptor beta chains from one sample sequenced in a study of blood T cells in healthy people across ages. The use of a sample-barcoded 5' primer and a J-beta primer mix characterized a second PCR of roughly 6 to 11 cycles. TCRdb re-called the 5' RACE reads through MiXCR, storing one row per CDR3 protein. The data hold approximately 780,000 distinct CDR3 sequences, with roughly 26% observed a single time. These same data were also listed under a study on T cells of mothers and their children.

Input material: blood. The receptors derive from a boy aged 5-17 years in good health.

In this sample, this clonotype turned up a few times. The chain links TRBV7-3 to TRBJ2-3; 12 bases are shared with TRBD2. The CDR3 extends over 19 amino acids. CDR1 and CDR2 (germline): SGHTA, FQGTGA. J gave up 0 bases and V 4 bases, and 11 bases lay outside the gene matches. The CDR3 is CASSSKTSGGPPSTDTQYF. The CDR3, as DNA: TGTGCCAGCAGCTCCAAGACTAGCGGGGGTCCTCCGAGCACAGATACGCAGTATTTT.

The gene calls are TRBV25-1 and TRBJ2-3; D gene ambiguous. Looked up from germline, CDR1 is MGHDK and CDR2 is SYGVNS. V was shortened by 5 bases and J by 6 bases, with 15 bases between the two germline ends. The CDR3 has 14 residues. CDR3 bases: TGTGCCAGCAGTCCGTCCGACGGTCGGGATACGCAGTATTTT. It translates to CASSPSDGRDTQYF.

This clonotype was observed a handful of times. One junction end disagrees with the germline gene, perhaps due to a read error. V gene TRBV5-1 combines with J gene TRBJ2-3, with D possibly matching TRBD2 (6 bases). Germline V CDR1 and CDR2: SGHRS, YFSETQ. This CDR3 has 15 residues. The CDR3 nucleotides are TGTGCCAGAAGTTTACTAGCAGAAAACACAGATACGCAGTATTTT. Its translation: CARSLLAENTDTQYF. Full variable domain (remainder filled in from reference TRBV5-1 and TRBJ2-3): KAGVTQTPRYLIKTRGQQVTLSCSPISGHRSVSWYQQTPGQGLQFLFEYFSETQRNKGNFPGRFSGRQFSNSRSEMNVSTLELGDSALYLCARSLLAENTDTQYFGPGTRLTVL.

This clonotype has just a few counts. The rearrangement uses TRBV6-5 and TRBJ1-3, with a tentative D call TRBD1 (5 bases). The germline V gene encodes CDR1 MNHEY and CDR2 SVGAGI. The CDR3 is 17 amino acids. Trimming took 0 bases from V and 1 from J, leaving 13 bases between them. CDR3 in amino acids: CASSYSRGMASGNTIYF. CDR3 in DNA: TGTGCCAGCAGTTACTCGAGGGGAATGGCTTCTGGAAACACCATATATTTT.

The chain is built from TRBV12-3 or TRBV12-4 and TRBJ2-4; tentatively, D is TRBD1 (6 bases). The CDR3 sequence is 15 residues long. V dropped 5 bases and J dropped 9 bases, with 20 bases sitting between them. The CDR3 coding sequence is TGTGCCAGCAGTCTAACACAGGGTGGAGTTGGCATTCAGTACTTC. Translating it yields CASSLTQGGVGIQYF.

The genes are TRBV7-2 and TRBJ2-5, with 8 bases identical to TRBD2. Trimming removed 3 bases from V and 5 bases from J; junction bases left unmatched: 11. CDR1 SGHTA and CDR2 FQGNSA come from the germline V gene. This CDR3 is 16 amino acids long. For the CDR3, the DNA is TGTGCCAGCAGCTTTGTGTTCGGGGGGGCCTGGGAGACCCAGTACTTC. Translated: CASSFVFGGAWETQYF.

This clonotype was recorded a few times. V is TRBV11-2 and J is TRBJ2-3, with TRBD2 matching over 9 bases. V lost 6 bases to trimming and J lost 4 bases; unmatched junction nucleotides: 8. The CDR3 loop spans 15 amino acids. Germline lookup yields CDR1 SGHAT and CDR2 FQNNGV. CDR3 sequence reads: CASRPGTSSPDTQYF. As DNA, the CDR3 is TGTGCCAGCAGGCCCGGGACTAGCAGCCCAGATACGCAGTATTTT.

This clonotype showed up just a few times. This chain connects TRBV28 to TRBJ2-3; 9 bases agree with TRBD2. This CDR3 is 14 amino acids long. With 8 bases clipped from V and 2 bases from J, the junction kept 5 bases outside the gene matches. Germline V CDR1 and CDR2: MDHEN, SYDVKM. CDR3 sequence (DNA): TGTGCCAGCTCCCGACTAGCGGACACAGATACGCAGTATTTT. Translation: CASSRLADTDTQYF.

This clonotype appeared many times. The chain combines TRBV20-1 with TRBJ2-5, with D perhaps TRBD1 (6 bases). Trimming stripped 1 base from V and 4 bases from J, with 16 bases between. Germline V lookup: CDR1 DFQATT, CDR2 SNEGSKA (reference sequence). This CDR3 comprises 15 residues. The CDR3 loop is CSARGPTGKRETQYF. The CDR3, as DNA: TGCAGTGCTAGAGGTCCCACAGGGAAACGAGAGACCCAGTACTTC.

A few counts support this clonotype. The chain combines TRBV15 with TRBJ2-1, with TRBD1 as a possible D gene (6 bases). The CDR3 sequence is 18 residues long. CDR1 is LNHNV, CDR2 YYDKDF, per germline (reference sequence). V lost 4 bases and J lost 5, with 24 bases in between. The CDR3: CATSKVRLGWGPDNEQFF. The CDR3 coding sequence is TGTGCCACCAGCAAGGTTCGCTTGGGCTGGGGGCCGGACAATGAGCAGTTCTTC.

V and J are TRBV12-3 or TRBV12-4 and TRBJ1-6, with 10 bases matching TRBD1. There are 22 residues in the CDR3. V dropped 6 bases and J dropped 0; count of bases not matched to a gene: 20. CDR3 residues: CASSRFLRGTGVRSSYNSPLHF. CDR3 DNA: TGTGCCAGCAGCCGTTTCCTTCGTGGGACAGGGGTTAGAAGCTCCTATAATTCACCCCTCCACTTT.

The chain's CDR3 is CASSKRSGGAGTDTQYF. The DNA for the CDR3 is TGTGCCAGCAGCAAACGTAGCGGGGGGGCGGGCACAGATACGCAGTATTTT. The rearrangement links TRBV4-2 to TRBJ2-3; 11 bases match TRBD2. J was trimmed by 1 base and V by 5 bases; bases with no gene match: 8. Per germline, CDR1 LGHNA and CDR2 YNFKEQ. There are 17 residues in the CDR3.

This clonotype was seen a few times. This chain uses TRBV12-5 with TRBJ1-3; tentatively, D is TRBD1 (6 bases). Germline V gene data show CDR1 as LGHNT and CDR2 as FRNRAP. With 7 bases removed from V and 2 bases from J, the gap between germline ends came to 12 bases. The CDR3 is made up of 14 amino acids. CDR3 in DNA: TGTGCTAGTGATACCGGGACACCTGGAAACACCATATATTTT. Amino acids: CASDTGTPGNTIYF.

A remark on this clonotype: The germline gene is not matched at one end of the junction; a read error may be the cause. The DNA for the CDR3 is TGCAGTACCCGGACAGCAAGTGAAAAACTGTTCTTT. Amino acids: CSTRTASEKLFF. The chain couples TRBV20-1 to TRBJ1-4; weak D call: TRBD1 (6 bases). This CDR3 spans 12 amino acids. The germline CDR1 and CDR2 sequences are DFQATT and SNEGSKA (reference sequence).

This clonotype was detected once. One junction end does not reproduce the germline sequence, and a read error may be involved. The CDR3 region is CSARERGGLETQYF. Written as DNA, the CDR3 is TGCAGTGCTCGAGAGCGGGGGGGCCTAGAGACCCAGTACTTC. The chain combines TRBV20-1 with TRBJ2-5; 10 bases line up with TRBD2. This CDR3 has 14 residues. The germline CDR1 and CDR2 sequences are DFQATT and SNEGSKA (reference sequence).